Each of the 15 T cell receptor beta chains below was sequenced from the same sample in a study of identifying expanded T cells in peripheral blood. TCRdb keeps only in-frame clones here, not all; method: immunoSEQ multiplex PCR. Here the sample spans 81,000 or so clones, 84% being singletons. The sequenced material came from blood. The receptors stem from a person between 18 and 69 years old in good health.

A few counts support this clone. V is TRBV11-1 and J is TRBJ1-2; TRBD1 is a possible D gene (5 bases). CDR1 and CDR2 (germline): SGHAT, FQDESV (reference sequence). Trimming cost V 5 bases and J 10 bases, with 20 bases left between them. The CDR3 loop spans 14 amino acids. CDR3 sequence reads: CASSPRSGRHDYTF. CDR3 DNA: TGTGCCAGCAGCCCGAGGTCGGGACGGCATGACTACACCTTC.

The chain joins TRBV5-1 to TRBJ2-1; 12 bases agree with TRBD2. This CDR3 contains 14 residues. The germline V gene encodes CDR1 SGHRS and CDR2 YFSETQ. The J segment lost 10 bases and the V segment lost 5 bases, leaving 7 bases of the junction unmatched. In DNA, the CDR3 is TGCGCCAGCAGAAGACTAGCGGGAGTAGGGGAGCAGTTCTTC. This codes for CASRRLAGVGEQFF.

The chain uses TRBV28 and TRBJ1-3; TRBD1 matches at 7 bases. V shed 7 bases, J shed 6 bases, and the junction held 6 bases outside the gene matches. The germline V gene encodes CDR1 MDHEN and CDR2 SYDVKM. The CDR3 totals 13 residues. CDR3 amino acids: CASTYRGKNTIYF. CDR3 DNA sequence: TGTGCCAGCACGTACAGGGGCAAAAACACCATATATTTT.

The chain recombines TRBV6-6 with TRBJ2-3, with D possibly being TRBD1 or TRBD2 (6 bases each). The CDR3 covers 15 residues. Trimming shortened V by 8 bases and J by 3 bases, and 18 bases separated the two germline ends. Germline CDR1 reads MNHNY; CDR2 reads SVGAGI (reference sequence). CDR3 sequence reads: CASADRGRSTDTQYF. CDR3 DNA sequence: TGTGCCAGCGCAGATCGGGGGCGGTCGACAGATACGCAGTATTTT.

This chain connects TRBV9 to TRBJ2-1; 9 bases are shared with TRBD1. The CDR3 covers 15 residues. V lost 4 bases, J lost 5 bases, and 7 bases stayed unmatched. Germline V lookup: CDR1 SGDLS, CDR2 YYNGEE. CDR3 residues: CASSKSGTGNNEQFF. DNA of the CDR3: TGTGCCAGCAGCAAATCCGGGACAGGGAACAATGAGCAGTTCTTC.

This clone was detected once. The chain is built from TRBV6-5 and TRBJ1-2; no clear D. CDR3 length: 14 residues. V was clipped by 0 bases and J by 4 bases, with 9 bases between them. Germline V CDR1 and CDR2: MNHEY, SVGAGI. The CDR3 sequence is CASSYSILSYGYTF. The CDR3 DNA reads TGTGCCAGCAGTTACTCGATACTTTCCTATGGCTACACCTTC.

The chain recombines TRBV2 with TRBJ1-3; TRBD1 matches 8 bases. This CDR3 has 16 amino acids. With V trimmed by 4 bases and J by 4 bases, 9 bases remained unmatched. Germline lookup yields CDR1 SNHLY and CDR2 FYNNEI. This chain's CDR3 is CASSGVWTGLGNTIYF. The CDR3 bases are TGTGCCAGCAGTGGAGTCTGGACAGGGCTCGGAAACACCATATATTTT.

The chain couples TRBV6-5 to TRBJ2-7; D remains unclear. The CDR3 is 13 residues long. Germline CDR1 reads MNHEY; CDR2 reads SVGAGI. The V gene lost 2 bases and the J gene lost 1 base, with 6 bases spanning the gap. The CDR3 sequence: CASSYKQSYEQYF. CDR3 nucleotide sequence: TGTGCCAGCAGTTACAAGCAATCCTACGAGCAGTACTTC.

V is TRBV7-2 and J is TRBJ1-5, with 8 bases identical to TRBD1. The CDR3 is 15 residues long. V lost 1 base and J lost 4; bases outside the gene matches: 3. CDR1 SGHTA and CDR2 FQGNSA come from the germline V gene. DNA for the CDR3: TGTGCCAGCAGCTTAGAACAGGGGGAGAATCAGCCCCAGCATTTT. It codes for CASSLEQGENQPQHF.

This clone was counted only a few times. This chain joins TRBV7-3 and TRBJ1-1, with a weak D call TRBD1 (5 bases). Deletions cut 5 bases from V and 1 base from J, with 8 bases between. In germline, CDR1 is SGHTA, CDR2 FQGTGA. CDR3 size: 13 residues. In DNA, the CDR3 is TGTGCCAGCAGCGTAGGACAGAACACTGAAGCTTTCTTT. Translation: CASSVGQNTEAFF.

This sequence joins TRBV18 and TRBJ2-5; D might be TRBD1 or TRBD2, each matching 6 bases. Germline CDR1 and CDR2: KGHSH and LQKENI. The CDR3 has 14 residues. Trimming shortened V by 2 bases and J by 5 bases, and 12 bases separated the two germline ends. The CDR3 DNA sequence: TGTGCCAGCTCACCAACAGGGAGGCAGGAGACCCAGTACTTC. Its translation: CASSPTGRQETQYF.

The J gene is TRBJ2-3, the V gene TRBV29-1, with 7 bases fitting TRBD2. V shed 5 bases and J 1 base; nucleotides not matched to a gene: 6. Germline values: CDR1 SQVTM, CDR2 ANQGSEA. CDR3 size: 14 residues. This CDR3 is CSVSGAGRTDTQYF. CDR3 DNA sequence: TGCAGCGTTTCAGGAGCGGGACGCACAGATACGCAGTATTTT.

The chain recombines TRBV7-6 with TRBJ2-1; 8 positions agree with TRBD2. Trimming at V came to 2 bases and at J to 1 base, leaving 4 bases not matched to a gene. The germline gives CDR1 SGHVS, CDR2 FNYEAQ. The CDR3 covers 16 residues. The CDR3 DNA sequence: TGTGCCAGCAGCTTAATAAGCGGGAGTTCCTACAATGAGCAGTTCTTC. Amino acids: CASSLISGSSYNEQFF. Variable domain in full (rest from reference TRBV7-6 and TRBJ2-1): GAGVSQSPRYKVTKRGQDVALRCDPISGHVSLYWYRQALGQGPEFLTYFNYEAQQDKSGLPNDRFSAERPEGSISTLTIQRTEQRDSAMYRCASSLISGSSYNEQFFGPGTRLTVL.

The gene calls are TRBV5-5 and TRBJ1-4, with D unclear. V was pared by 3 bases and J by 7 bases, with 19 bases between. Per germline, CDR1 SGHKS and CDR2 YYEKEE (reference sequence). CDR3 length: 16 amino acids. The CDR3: CASSSEPPQLGEKLFF. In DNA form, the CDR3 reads TGTGCCAGCAGCTCGGAGCCCCCCCAGTTGGGTGAAAAACTGTTTTTT.

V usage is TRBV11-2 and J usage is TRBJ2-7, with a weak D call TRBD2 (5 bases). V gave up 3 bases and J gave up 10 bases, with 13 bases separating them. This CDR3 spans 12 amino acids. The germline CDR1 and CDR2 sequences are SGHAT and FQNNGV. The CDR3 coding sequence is TGTGCCAGCAGCTTCGGGCCCGGGGTTCAGTACTTC. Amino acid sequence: CASSFGPGVQYF. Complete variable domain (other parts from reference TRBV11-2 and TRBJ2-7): EAGVAQSPRYKIIEKRQSVAFWCNPISGHATLYWYQQILGQGPKLLIQFQNNGVVDDSQLPKDRFSAERLKGVDSTLKIQPAKLEDSAVYLCASSFGPGVQYFGPGTRLTVT.